This entry lists 5 T cell receptor beta chains sequenced from one sample in a study of blood T cell repertoires in COVID-19. The protocol was immunoSEQ multiplex PCR, while the TCRdb copy is restricted to in-frame clones and leaves out a portion. Of 150,000 to 200,000 clones listed, 80% to 85% are singletons. The sample comprised PBMCs or T cells enriched from blood (not recorded which). All receptors come from a woman in her 50s who had recovered from COVID-19.

This chain uses TRBV7-2 with TRBJ2-7, with a tentative D call TRBD1 (6 bases). The germline V gene encodes CDR1 SGHTA and CDR2 FQGNSA. V was cut by 1 base and J by 7 bases, with 11 bases left in between. The CDR3 sequence is 13 residues long. In nucleotides, the CDR3 is TGTGCCAGCAGCTTAGTTCAGGGGTCGGAGCAGTACTTC. It translates to CASSLVQGSEQYF.

The gene calls are TRBV28 and TRBJ1-5; D may be TRBD1 (5 bases). This CDR3 region has 14 residues. The V end lost 2 bases, the J end lost 7 bases, and 12 bases lay between the germline ends. The germline gives CDR1 MDHEN, CDR2 SYDVKM. In nucleotides, the CDR3 is TGTGCCAGCAGTTTAAGGGGTGGTAGGCAGCCCCAGCATTTT. It specifies CASSLRGGRQPQHF.

Only a few counts were recorded for this clone. The genes are TRBV29-1 and TRBJ1-4; tentatively, D is TRBD1 (5 bases). Deletions cut 6 bases from V and 3 bases from J, with 11 bases between. Germline values: CDR1 SQVTM, CDR2 ANQGSEA. The CDR3 is 13 residues long. CDR3 sequence reads: CSVAVGANEKLFF. The DNA for the CDR3 is TGCAGCGTAGCAGTAGGGGCTAATGAAAAACTGTTTTTT.

The chain joins TRBV5-3 to TRBJ1-5, with a tentative D call TRBD1 (6 bases). TRBV5-3 is given ORF status, its function remaining uncertain. V was clipped by 0 bases and J by 1 base, with 20 bases between them. The CDR3 loop spans 19 amino acids. CDR3 coding DNA: TGTGCCAGAAGCTTGGAAGTATTCAGGGGCGGCAAAAGCAATCAGCCCCAGCATTTT. Translation gives CARSLEVFRGGKSNQPQHF.

The chain uses TRBV28 and TRBJ1-6, with 9 bases lining up with TRBD1. With V trimmed by 8 bases and J by 9 bases, 14 bases remained unmatched. CDR3 length: 16 amino acids. CDR1 is MDHEN and CDR2 is SYDVKM in the germline V gene. This chain's CDR3 is CASGLKAGQGTSPLHF. The CDR3 nucleotides are TGTGCCAGCGGCCTTAAGGCGGGACAGGGCACTTCACCCCTCCACTTT.